This record concerns one T cell receptor beta chain sequence. Its antigen remains unidentified. Per-base qualities were not stored, and no clone one base away is much larger. This specimen's treatment or condition label, interpreted: roughly ten-day PBMC culture with coronavirus spike peptide pools or control peptides (ViraFEST assay). The study used the ViraFEST assay, which expanded antigen-specific T cells with peptide pools and then identified expanded clonotypes by TCR sequencing. The convalescent patients' positive SARS-CoV-2 PCR tests fell between March and December 2020, which was before the Alpha, Beta and Delta variants emerged in the United States. Each well held 1.5 million to 2.5 million PBMCs cultured with around 10 ug/ml peptide pools in IMDM containing approximately 4.8% human AB serum and roughly 9.3 IU/ml IL-2. On days 3 and 7, half of the culture medium was replaced with fresh IL-2-containing medium. CD4+ T cells were isolated after roughly 9 days of culture through negative selection using the EasySep CD4+ T cell isolation kit. Ficoll-Paque Plus gradient centrifugation was used to isolate PBMCs from whole blood, and the isolated PBMCs were then either used fresh or cryopreserved at -140C. Culture conditions were generally each tested in triplicate wells.

The CDR1 and CDR2 encoded by the germline V gene are SNHLY and FYNNEI. The CDR3 starts with the cysteine, ends with the phenylalanine, and has 16 residues. CDR3 DNA only is kept here, 48 bases in frame from base 1. V loses 1 base of germline sequence and J loses 0 bases, and the interval between the two ends is 10 bases. These data are taken from a study of vaccination and CD4 T cells after COVID-19 (dated 2022 in TCRdb). About the study as a whole: Every convalescent patient had a positive nasal swab PCR test for SARS-CoV-2, with mild disease in roughly ten patients and severe disease in one. As controls, cultures received a CEFX viral epitope pool (the positive control), an HIV-1 Nef peptide pool (the negative control), or no peptide at all. Post-COVID blood samples from convalescent patients were collected a median of approximately 100 days after diagnosis, with a range of roughly 30 to 170 days. Participants received two doses of either the Pfizer-BioNTech BNT162b2 vaccine (n=8) or the Moderna mRNA-1273 vaccine (n=2). The convalescent cohort included six males and four females, with two Hispanic individuals, seven Caucasians, two Asians and one multiracial person. For stimulating the cultures, overlapping spike peptide pools were used, derived from SARS-CoV-2 as well as from the common cold coronaviruses HCoV-NL63, HCoV-OC43 and HCoV-229E. Post-vaccine blood samples were taken a median of roughly 72 days after the second vaccine dose, with a range of 14 to 241 days. In approximately eleven COVID-19 convalescent patients and a handful of infection-naive healthy vaccine recipients, the spike-specific CD4+ TCR repertoire before mRNA vaccination was compared with the repertoire after mRNA vaccination.

The method was PCR. DNA from cultured CD4+ T cells was subjected to TCR sequencing with the Oncomine TCR Beta short-read assay at the Johns Hopkins FTIC core. The QIAamp micro DNA kit was used to extract genomic DNA from the cultured CD4+ T cells. The Oncomine TCR Beta libraries from cultured CD4+ T cells were pooled using unique dual indexes and then sequenced on an Illumina iSeq 100. Concerning the study's data processing: Non-productive sequences were filtered out, and CDR3s that did not start with C, did not end with F or W, or were shorter than 7 amino acids were discarded. Antigen-specific clonotypes were identified with the MANAFEST web application by comparing peptide-stimulated wells with reference and other culture wells. An FDR below 0.05, an odds ratio above 5, and a productive frequency above 0.1% in at least two of three replicate wells were required for clones to be considered positive. Cross-reactive clonotypes were defined as significantly expanded in both SARS-CoV-2 spike wells and at least one common cold coronavirus spike condition. Similarity between CDR3 sequences was evaluated in R version 3.6.1 using Levenshtein distances (stringdist) and unrooted phylogenetic trees (ape). TCRdb reprocessed the public reads (quality trimming at Q25 with fastp, clone calling with MiXCR) and kept in-frame beta chains. Every CDR3 protein is listed once, alongside the most common genes and DNA of its rows. The V and J calls here are based on TCRdb, not the publication. This sample holds 15,000 to 18,000 distinct CDR3 sequences; around 40% were observed only once. The leading ten clones occupy roughly 5.3% of the sample.

What the work shows at the level of the full study, not this receptor alone: An increase in the median number of SARS-CoV-2-reactive clonotypes from 20 to 25 after infection to 35 to 40 after vaccination was observed, but the change was not found to be significant. Nearly all vaccine-specific clones in convalescent patients (304 of 307) were mono-reactive for SARS-CoV-2 spike rather than cross-reactive with common cold coronaviruses. Among convalescent patients, a median about 87% of the SARS-CoV-2-reactive clones seen after vaccination appeared only after vaccination, which suggests priming specific to the vaccine. The study included relatively few convalescent patients and did not analyze early timepoints after natural infection.

The TCR was taken from a human donor who had recovered from COVID-19. This material consisted of CD4+ T cells from blood, cultured in vitro, taken before SARS-CoV-2 vaccination. In this chain, TRBV2 is recombined with TRBJ2-4, with the D call tentatively TRBD1 or TRBD2, each fitting 5 bases. The CDR3 sequence is CASSEDGTVAKNIQYF. The DNA sequence is TGTGCCAGCAGTGAAGACGGGACGGTAGCCAAAAACATTCAGTACTTC.